Presented here are 27 T cell receptor beta chains from one specimen sequenced in a study of OX40 agonist ivuxolimab in advanced cancers. The repertoire was sequenced with immunoSEQ multiplex PCR; TCRdb's copy has only in-frame clones and lacks some. The sample includes tens of thousands of clones, approximately 90% of them seen just once. The sample in question was CD4+ or CD8+ T cells sorted from blood, obtained in a trial of the OX40 agonist ivuxolimab. The receptor source for this set is an adult with an advanced solid tumor such as melanoma, head and neck, liver or kidney cancer.

The chain's CDR3 is CASRELAKNIQYF. For the CDR3, the DNA is TGTGCCAGCAGAGAACTAGCCAAAAACATTCAGTACTTC. The rearrangement joins TRBV6-5 to TRBJ2-4; no reliable D call. This CDR3 comprises 13 residues. V was trimmed by 6 bases and J by 0 bases, leaving 6 bases between them. Per germline, CDR1 MNHEY and CDR2 SVGAGI.

The chain is built from TRBV6-5 and TRBJ1-2; no clear D. The CDR3 sequence is 15 residues long. Trimming pared 0 bases from V and 5 bases from J, leaving 13 bases between. Per germline, CDR1 MNHEY and CDR2 SVGAGI. The CDR3 reads CASSYSNSPPYGYTF. CDR3 nucleotides: TGTGCCAGCAGTTACTCAAATTCCCCCCCATATGGCTACACCTTC.

The chain has TRBV2 and TRBJ2-4, with 7 positions matching TRBD1. The germline CDR1 and CDR2 sequences are SNHLY and FYNNEI. CDR3 length: 15 amino acids. V trimming: 7 bases; J trimming: 0 bases; junction bases outside the gene matches: 6. The CDR3 coding sequence is TGTGCCAGCACCCGGGACAGATCAGCCAAAAACATTCAGTACTTC. This codes for CASTRDRSAKNIQYF. Using reference TRBV2 and TRBJ2-4 for the parts outside the CDR3, the full variable domain is EPEVTQTPSHQVTQMGQEVILRCVPISNHLYFYWYRQILGQKVEFLVSFYNNEISEKSEIFDDQFSVERPDGSNFTLKIRSTKLEDSAMYFCASTRDRSAKNIQYFGAGTRLSVL.

The count of this clone is one. The chain recombines TRBV15 with TRBJ2-5; 10 bases are a match to TRBD2. The germline CDR1 and CDR2 sequences are LNHNV and YYDKDF (reference sequence). The length of the CDR3 is 16 residues. Unmatched junction bases numbered 5, after V lost 0 bases and J lost 4 bases. The CDR3 loop reads CATSRDPSGGGETQYF. The DNA of the CDR3 is TGTGCCACCAGCAGAGACCCTAGCGGGGGAGGAGAGACCCAGTACTTC.

This CDR3 is CASSEVLADTQYF. The CDR3 bases are TGTGCCAGCAGTGAAGTTCTCGCGGATACGCAGTATTTT. V usage is TRBV2 and J usage is TRBJ2-3, with D unresolved. From germline, CDR1 is SNHLY and CDR2 FYNNEI. The CDR3 is made up of 13 amino acids. V shed 1 base and J shed 6 bases, with 8 bases lying between them.

This chain connects TRBV11-2 to TRBJ1-1; perhaps TRBD1 as D (6 bases). Germline V gives CDR1 SGHAT, CDR2 FQNNGV. The CDR3 spans 15 residues. V was pared by 1 base and J by 1 base, with 10 bases between. CDR3 protein: CASSLVGRGNTEAFF. Written as DNA, the CDR3 is TGTGCCAGCAGCTTAGTGGGCAGGGGGAACACTGAAGCTTTCTTT.

This rearrangement joins TRBV7-2 to TRBJ2-7; 11 bases fit TRBD1. CDR1 SGHTA and CDR2 FQGNSA come from the germline V gene. The CDR3 loop spans 15 amino acids. The trim removed 1 base at V and 7 bases at J, leaving 6 bases unmatched. The CDR3 sequence is CASSLGGTGGFEQYF. In DNA form, the CDR3 reads TGTGCCAGCAGCTTAGGAGGGACAGGGGGTTTTGAGCAGTACTTC.

The CDR3 region has the DNA TGCGCCAGCAGGACAGGAATGACGAACACCGGGGAGCTGTTTTTT. Its translation is CASRTGMTNTGELFF. This rearrangement joins TRBV5-1 to TRBJ2-2; tentative D call: TRBD1 (6 bases). Trimming left V 5 bases short and J 0 bases short, with 11 bases between. CDR1 and CDR2 (germline): SGHRS, YFSETQ. The CDR3 consists of 15 residues.

This clone was seen only once. The chain uses TRBV7-2 and TRBJ2-5; possible D gene TRBD1, 6 bases. From germline, CDR1 is SGHTA and CDR2 FQGNSA. The CDR3 length is 14 residues. The V end lost 4 bases, the J end lost 5 bases, and 14 bases lay between the germline ends. In nucleotides, the CDR3 is TGTGCCAGCAGCTCGACAGGAGCGTCGGAGACCCAGTACTTC. Its translation: CASSSTGASETQYF.

Only one count was recorded for this clone. The junction differs from germline at one of its ends, possibly a read error. The chain is built from TRBV7-7 and TRBJ2-5, with D perhaps TRBD2 (5 bases). This CDR3 contains 16 residues. Germline loops: CDR1 SSHAT, CDR2 FNYEAQ (reference sequence). The DNA of the CDR3 is TGTGCTAGCAGCTTACTAGGCCTTACTAACGGGGAGACCCAGTACTTC. This encodes CASSLLGLTNGETQYF.

The chain combines TRBV6-1 with TRBJ1-3; TRBD1 matches 9 bases. Germline CDR1 and CDR2: MNHNS and SASEGT. Losses at the gene ends were 4 bases for V and 0 bases for J; bases not matched to a gene: 4. CDR3 length equals 16 residues. The CDR3 bases are TGTGCCAGCAGTGTTACAGGGGGCTCCTCTGGAAACACCATATATTTT. This translates into CASSVTGGSSGNTIYF.

This clone came up once. The chain couples TRBV19 to TRBJ1-2; D might be TRBD1 (6 bases). Germline V lookup: CDR1 LNHDA, CDR2 SQIVND (reference sequence). The V gene lost 6 bases and the J gene lost 3 bases, with 26 bases spanning the gap. This CDR3 has 18 amino acids. This CDR3 is CASRPYISRWGRDYGYTF. In DNA, the CDR3 is TGTGCCAGTAGGCCTTACATAAGCCGGTGGGGGCGAGACTATGGCTACACCTTC. The whole variable domain, remainder taken from reference TRBV19 and TRBJ1-2, is DGGITQSPKYLFRKEGQNVTLSCEQNLNHDAMYWYRQDPGQGLRLIYYSQIVNDFQKGDIAEGYSVSREKKESFPLTVTSAQKNPTAFYLCASRPYISRWGRDYGYTFGSGTRLTVV.

J is TRBJ1-3 and V is TRBV6-6; D unclear. Trimming stripped 4 bases from V and 2 bases from J, with 6 bases between. Germline CDR1 and CDR2: MNHNY and SVGAGI (reference sequence). This CDR3 spans 13 amino acids. The CDR3 region has the DNA TGTGCCAGCAGTTCCCTCACTGGAAACACCATATATTTT. Amino acid sequence: CASSSLTGNTIYF.

The chain has TRBV15 and TRBJ2-7; tentative D call: TRBD2 (5 bases). Trimming cost V 2 bases and J 2 bases, with 13 bases left between them. Germline-derived CDR1 and CDR2 are LNHNV and YYDKDF (reference sequence). The CDR3 covers 15 residues. In nucleotides, the CDR3 is TGTGCCACCAGCAGACGAGGGCCAGGAACCTACGAGCAGTACTTC. Its translation is CATSRRGPGTYEQYF.

This chain links TRBV6-6 with TRBJ1-5; a weak D match, TRBD1 (6 bases). The CDR3 has 15 amino acids. Germline CDR1 reads MNHNY; CDR2 reads SVGAGI (reference sequence). Trimming stripped 4 bases from V and 0 bases from J, with 10 bases between. CDR3 amino acids: CASSSRGYSNQPQHF. The DNA of the CDR3 is TGTGCCAGCAGTTCGAGGGGGTATAGCAATCAGCCCCAGCATTTT.

This chain links TRBV11-2 with TRBJ2-3; TRBD2 agrees at 8 bases. V lost 5 bases to trimming and J lost 6 bases; unmatched junction nucleotides: 19. CDR3 length: 18 amino acids. The germline CDR1 and CDR2 sequences are SGHAT and FQNNGV. In nucleotides, the CDR3 is TGTGCCAGCAGCCGGTTGAGGAGCGGGGGCCCACAATATGATACGCAGTATTTT. Translated: CASSRLRSGGPQYDTQYF.

The V call is TRBV10-3, the J call TRBJ1-2; D is possibly TRBD1 (5 bases). Trimming cost V 11 bases and J 8 bases, with 15 bases left between them. CDR3 size: 11 residues. Germline assignment: CDR1 ENHRY and CDR2 SYGVKD. CDR3 sequence: CAALGGEGYTF. CDR3 bases: TGTGCCGCACTGGGGGGTGAGGGCTACACCTTC.

The chain recombines TRBV27 with TRBJ1-2, with 8 bases that match TRBD1. Germline lookup yields CDR1 MNHEY and CDR2 SMNVEV (reference sequence). This CDR3 has 15 amino acids. V lost 6 bases and J lost 0; bases outside the gene matches: 6. The CDR3 DNA reads as TGTGCCAGCAGGGTTCAGGGGGCGACTAACTATGGCTACACCTTC. Translating it yields CASRVQGATNYGYTF.

The chain combines TRBV7-2 with TRBJ1-5, with 9 positions matching TRBD1. The germline V gene encodes CDR1 SGHTA and CDR2 FQGNSA. V gave up 5 bases and J gave up 5 bases; unmatched junction bases: 4. This CDR3 region has 14 residues. The CDR3 protein is CASSTRQGDQPQHF. In DNA, the CDR3 is TGTGCCAGCAGCACCCGACAGGGGGATCAGCCCCAGCATTTT.

The chain employs TRBV6-1 and TRBJ1-5; no clear D gene. Germline V gene lookup returns CDR1 MNHNS and CDR2 SASEGT. This CDR3 has 13 amino acids. V was clipped by 5 bases and J by 5 bases, with 10 bases between them. CDR3 region: CASSSLPDQPQHF. The CDR3 nucleotides read TGTGCCAGCAGTAGCCTTCCAGATCAGCCCCAGCATTTT.

The CDR3 sequence: CASSIGGSFYNSPLHF. CDR3 nucleotide sequence: TGTGCCAGCAGTATAGGGGGGAGTTTTTATAATTCACCCCTCCACTTT. The chain recombines TRBV5-4 with TRBJ1-6; possible D gene TRBD1, 6 bases. Germline V gene data show CDR1 as SGHNT and CDR2 as YYREEE (reference sequence). V dropped 5 bases and J dropped 4 bases, with 16 bases sitting between them. This CDR3 has 16 residues.

This rearrangement joins TRBV27 to TRBJ2-3; no clear D gene. CDR3 length equals 14 residues. V dropped 1 base and J dropped 3 bases, with 8 bases sitting between them. Germline V lookup: CDR1 MNHEY, CDR2 SMNVEV (reference sequence). In nucleotides, the CDR3 is TGTGCCAGCAGTTTATTGGTCGGGACAGATACGCAGTATTTT. Its protein product is CASSLLVGTDTQYF.

The chain uses TRBV5-6 and TRBJ2-2, with D perhaps matching TRBD2 (5 bases). This CDR3 has 13 residues. Trimming stripped 4 bases from V and 4 bases from J, with 8 bases between. Germline V gives CDR1 SGHDT, CDR2 YYEEEE. For the CDR3, the DNA is TGTGCCAGCAGCCGAGCGGTCACCGGGGAGCTGTTTTTT. It is translated as CASSRAVTGELFF.

The chain couples TRBV5-1 to TRBJ1-1, with a weak D call TRBD1 (5 bases). Germline V gene lookup returns CDR1 SGHRS and CDR2 YFSETQ. This CDR3 region has 17 residues. V was clipped by 1 base and J by 0 bases, with 16 bases between them. The CDR3 spells CASSLYPGFGMNTEAFF. CDR3 nucleotide sequence: TGCGCCAGCAGCTTGTATCCAGGGTTCGGGATGAACACTGAAGCTTTCTTT. Based on the CDR3 plus reference TRBV5-1 and TRBJ1-1, the full variable domain is KAGVTQTPRYLIKTRGQQVTLSCSPISGHRSVSWYQQTPGQGLQFLFEYFSETQRNKGNFPGRFSGRQFSNSRSEMNVSTLELGDSALYLCASSLYPGFGMNTEAFFGQGTRLTVV.

The rearrangement joins TRBV27 to TRBJ1-5, with D tentatively TRBD1 (6 bases). Between the trimmed V and J ends, which lost 1 base and 6 bases, there was a span of 10 bases. Per germline, CDR1 MNHEY and CDR2 SMNVEV (reference sequence). CDR3 length equals 14 residues. In nucleotides, the CDR3 is TGTGCCAGCAGTTTATGGCCAGGGGCTCAGCCCCAGCATTTT. This gives the protein CASSLWPGAQPQHF.

This chain connects TRBV15 to TRBJ2-3; D might be TRBD1 or TRBD2, each matching 6 bases. The V end lost 9 bases, the J end lost 4 bases, and 20 bases lay between the germline ends. This CDR3 region has 15 residues. Germline CDR1 LNHNV, CDR2 YYDKDF (reference sequence). CDR3 region: CATDGGRQQADTQYF. Here the CDR3 DNA reads TGTGCCACGGACGGGGGCAGGCAGCAGGCAGATACGCAGTATTTT.

This rearrangement joins TRBV9 to TRBJ2-7; D is unclear. Germline V CDR1 and CDR2: SGDLS, YYNGEE. The length of the CDR3 is 14 residues. With 0 bases removed from V and 0 bases from J, the gap between germline ends came to 7 bases. In DNA form, the CDR3 reads TGTGCCAGCAGCGTAGATGGCAGCTCCTACGAGCAGTACTTC. Translation gives CASSVDGSSYEQYF.